These 11 T cell receptor beta chains were all obtained from the same sample, sequenced in a study of cytomegalovirus exposure and HLA in healthy donors (dated by TCRdb to 2015 to 2018). The receptor library was made with the immunoSEQ multiplex PCR assay. For the multiplex PCR, a mixture combining 60 forward primers for TCR Vbeta segments and 13 reverse primers for TCR Jbeta segments was used. Sourced from immuneACCESS, this table was stored by TCRdb with only in-frame sequences that have V and J called. A share of the clones is absent; for the studies checked, an unresolved V gene accounts for under half, and the remainder has no known explanation. This sample has about 130,000 clones in its table, and about three quarters of those were observed once. The ten largest clones capture roughly 3% of the sample. Input material: PBMCs. All receptors come from a woman in her fifties or sixties in good health and CMV-seropositive.

The rearrangement links TRBV15 to TRBJ1-1, with D maybe TRBD1 (5 bases). V was pared by 1 base and J by 6 bases, with 18 bases between. This CDR3 comprises 16 residues. CDR1 and CDR2 from the germline V gene are LNHNV and YYDKDF (reference sequence). CDR3 sequence reads: CATSRGIVGGRSEAFF. CDR3 in DNA: TGTGCCACCAGCAGAGGTATTGTGGGGGGAAGATCTGAAGCTTTCTTT. Based on the CDR3 plus reference TRBV15 and TRBJ1-1, the full variable domain is DAMVIQNPRYQVTQFGKPVTLSCSQTLNHNVMYWYQQKSSQAPKLLFHYYDKDFNNEADTPDNFQSRRPNTSFCFLDIRSPGLGDTAMYLCATSRGIVGGRSEAFFGQGTRLTVV.

This chain links TRBV7-9 with TRBJ2-5, with 7 bases lining up with TRBD2. CDR1 and CDR2 (germline): SEHNR, FQNEAQ (reference sequence). V shed 2 bases and J 1 base; nucleotides not matched to a gene: 4. CDR3 size: 15 residues. In DNA, the CDR3 is TGTGCCAGCAGCTTACCTAGCGGCCGCCAAGAGACCCAGTACTTC. It is translated as CASSLPSGRQETQYF.

CDR3 sequence: CAISGHLNTEAFF. The CDR3 nucleotides are TGTGCCATCAGTGGACACTTGAACACTGAAGCTTTCTTT. The chain has TRBV10-3 and TRBJ1-1; no clear D. CDR1 ENHRY and CDR2 SYGVKD come from the germline V gene. The CDR3 contains 13 residues. The V end was cut by 4 bases, the J end by 0 bases, with 6 bases between.

V and J are TRBV7-9 and TRBJ2-5; 9 bases are a match to TRBD1. V lost 4 bases, J lost 3 bases, and 6 bases stayed unmatched. Germline lookup yields CDR1 SEHNR and CDR2 FQNEAQ (reference sequence). The CDR3 runs to 15 residues. The CDR3: CASSYRDRVEETQYF. The CDR3 bases are TGTGCCAGCAGCTACCGGGACAGGGTTGAAGAGACCCAGTACTTC.

V usage is TRBV11-2 and J usage is TRBJ1-1, with a weak D call TRBD1 (6 bases). This CDR3 is 18 amino acids long. V lost 2 bases to trimming and J lost 5 bases, with 24 bases between them. Germline assignment: CDR1 SGHAT and CDR2 FQNNGV. As DNA, the CDR3 is TGTGCCAGCAGCTTATTCGTTGGGACGGGAAGGGGGGGGACTGAAGCTTTCTTT. Its protein is CASSLFVGTGRGGTEAFF.

This clone has just a few counts. The chain employs TRBV5-1 and TRBJ2-5; TRBD2 agrees at 12 bases. The germline CDR1 and CDR2 sequences are SGHRS and YFSETQ. Germline trimming cut 1 base from V and 4 bases from J; bases unmatched to any gene: 5. There are 16 residues in the CDR3. The CDR3 sequence is CASSLSTSGGLETQYF. DNA for the CDR3: TGCGCCAGCAGCTTGTCCACTAGCGGGGGGTTAGAGACCCAGTACTTC.

V usage is TRBV9 and J usage is TRBJ1-1; a weak D match, TRBD1 (5 bases). This CDR3 is 14 amino acids long. CDR1 and CDR2 (germline): SGDLS, YYNGEE. V shed 4 bases and J shed 4 bases, with 14 bases lying between them. The CDR3 reads CASSPNTGGTEAFF. Here the CDR3 DNA reads TGTGCCAGCAGCCCCAATACGGGGGGCACTGAAGCTTTCTTT.

This clone has a single count. The gene calls are TRBV18 and TRBJ2-5, with D hard to call. The length of the CDR3 is 15 residues. Germline CDR1 and CDR2: KGHSH and LQKENI. Deletions cut 0 bases from V and 2 bases from J, with 10 bases between. The CDR3 is CASSPPMAQQETQYF. Written as DNA, the CDR3 is TGTGCCAGCTCACCACCTATGGCACAGCAAGAGACCCAGTACTTC.

This sequence joins TRBV2 and TRBJ1-6; 8 nucleotides align to TRBD1. This CDR3 spans 14 amino acids. Germline trimming cut 6 bases from V and 9 bases from J; bases unmatched to any gene: 7. Germline V gene sequence: CDR1 SNHLY, CDR2 FYNNEI. The CDR3 spells CASSPGQASSPLHF. DNA of the CDR3: TGTGCCAGCAGCCCGGGACAGGCTAGTTCACCCCTCCACTTT.

This rearrangement joins TRBV20-1 to TRBJ2-7; no firm D call. The V end was cut by 5 bases, the J end by 5 bases, with 10 bases between. The CDR3 totals 11 residues. CDR1 is DFQATT, CDR2 SNEGSKA, per germline (reference sequence). The CDR3 protein is CSARNYHEQYF. DNA for the CDR3: TGCAGTGCTCGCAACTACCACGAGCAGTACTTC.

This clone was seen just once. The chain employs TRBV7-6 and TRBJ1-2; D is unresolved. Trimming took 5 bases from V and 4 from J, leaving 14 bases between them. The CDR3 length is 14 residues. Germline V gene data show CDR1 as SGHVS and CDR2 as FNYEAQ. The CDR3 DNA follows: TGTGCCAGCAGCCACCACGACAATGTCTATGGCTACACCTTC. The encoded protein is CASSHHDNVYGYTF.